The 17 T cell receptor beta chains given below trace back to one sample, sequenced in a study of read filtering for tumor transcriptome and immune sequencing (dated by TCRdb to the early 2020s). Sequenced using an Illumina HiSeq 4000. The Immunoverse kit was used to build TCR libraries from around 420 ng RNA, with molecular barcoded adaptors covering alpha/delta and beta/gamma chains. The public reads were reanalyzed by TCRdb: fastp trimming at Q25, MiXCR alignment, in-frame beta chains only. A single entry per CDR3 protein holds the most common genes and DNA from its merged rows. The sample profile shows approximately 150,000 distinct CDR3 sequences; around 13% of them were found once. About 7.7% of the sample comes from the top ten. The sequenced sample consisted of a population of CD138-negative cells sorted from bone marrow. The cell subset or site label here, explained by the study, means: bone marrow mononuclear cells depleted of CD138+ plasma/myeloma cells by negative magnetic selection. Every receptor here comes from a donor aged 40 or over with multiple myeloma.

CDR3 region: CASSLGLAGAQRYEQYF. CDR3 sequence (DNA): TGTGCCAGCAGCTTAGGGCTAGCGGGAGCCCAGAGGTACGAGCAGTACTTC. The J gene is TRBJ2-7, the V gene TRBV13; 10 bases agree with TRBD2. The J segment lost 4 bases and the V segment lost 0 bases, leaving 9 bases of the junction unmatched. CDR3 length: 17 residues. In germline, CDR1 is PRHDT, CDR2 FYEKMQ (reference sequence).

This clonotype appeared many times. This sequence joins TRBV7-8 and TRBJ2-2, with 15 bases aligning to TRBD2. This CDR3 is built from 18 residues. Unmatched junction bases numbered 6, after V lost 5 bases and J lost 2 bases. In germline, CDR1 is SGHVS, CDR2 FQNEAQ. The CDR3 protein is CASSPGLAGGPNTGELFF. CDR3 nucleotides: TGTGCCAGCAGCCCCGGACTAGCGGGAGGGCCCAACACCGGGGAGCTGTTTTTT.

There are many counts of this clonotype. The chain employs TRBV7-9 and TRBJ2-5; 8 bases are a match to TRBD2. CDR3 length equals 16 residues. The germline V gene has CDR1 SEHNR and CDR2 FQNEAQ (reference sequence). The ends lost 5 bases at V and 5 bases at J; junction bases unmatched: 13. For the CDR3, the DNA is TGTGCCAGCAGCGGAGGAGCGGGAGCGATCCCGGAGACCCAGTACTTC. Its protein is CASSGGAGAIPETQYF.

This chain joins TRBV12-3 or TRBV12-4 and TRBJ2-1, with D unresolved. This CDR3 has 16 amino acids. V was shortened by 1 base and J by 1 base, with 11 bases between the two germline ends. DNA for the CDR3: TGTGCCAGCAGTTTAGGGGGTAGAAGGTCCTACAATGAGCAGTTCTTC. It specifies CASSLGGRRSYNEQFF.

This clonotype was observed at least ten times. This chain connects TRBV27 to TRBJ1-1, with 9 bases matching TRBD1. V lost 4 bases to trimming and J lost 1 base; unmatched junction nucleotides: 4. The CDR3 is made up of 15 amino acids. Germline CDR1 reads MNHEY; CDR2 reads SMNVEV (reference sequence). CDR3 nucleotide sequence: TGTGCCAGCAGTTCACAGGGGGCGGGGAACACTGAAGCTTTCTTT. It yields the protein CASSSQGAGNTEAFF.

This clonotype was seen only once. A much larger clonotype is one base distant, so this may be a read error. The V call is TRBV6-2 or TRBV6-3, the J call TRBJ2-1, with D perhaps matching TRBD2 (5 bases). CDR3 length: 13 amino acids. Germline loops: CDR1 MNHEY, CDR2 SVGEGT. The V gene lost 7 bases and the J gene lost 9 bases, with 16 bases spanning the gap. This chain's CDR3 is CASNYSPEGEQFF. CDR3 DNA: TGTGCCAGCAATTATTCCCCCGAGGGTGAGCAGTTCTTC.

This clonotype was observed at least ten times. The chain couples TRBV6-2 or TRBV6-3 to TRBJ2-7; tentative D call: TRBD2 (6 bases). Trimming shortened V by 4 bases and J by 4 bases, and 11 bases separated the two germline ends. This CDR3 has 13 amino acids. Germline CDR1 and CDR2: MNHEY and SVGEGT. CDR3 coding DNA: TGTGCCAGCAGTTCGAGGGAGGAATACGAGCAGTACTTC. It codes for CASSSREEYEQYF.

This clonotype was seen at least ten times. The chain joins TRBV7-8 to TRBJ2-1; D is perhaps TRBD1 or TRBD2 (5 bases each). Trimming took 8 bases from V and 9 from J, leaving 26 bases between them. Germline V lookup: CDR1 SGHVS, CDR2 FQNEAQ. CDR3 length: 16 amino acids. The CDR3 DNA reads TGTGCCAGCCCACAACCGCCCGGGACCCCTTTGAGTGAGCAGTTCTTC. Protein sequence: CASPQPPGTPLSEQFF.

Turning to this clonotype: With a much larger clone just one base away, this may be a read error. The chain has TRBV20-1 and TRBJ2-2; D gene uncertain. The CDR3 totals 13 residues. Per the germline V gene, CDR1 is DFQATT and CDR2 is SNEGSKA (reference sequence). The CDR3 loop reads CSVRESNTGELFF. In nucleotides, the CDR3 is TGCAGTGTTAGAGAGTCGAACACCGGGGAGCTGTTTTTT.

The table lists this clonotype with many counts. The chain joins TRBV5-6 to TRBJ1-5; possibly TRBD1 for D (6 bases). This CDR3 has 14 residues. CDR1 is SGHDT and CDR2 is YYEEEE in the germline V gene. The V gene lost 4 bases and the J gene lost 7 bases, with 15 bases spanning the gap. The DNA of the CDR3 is TGTGCCAGCAGCCGCCGACAGGTTGCGCAGCCCCAGCATTTT. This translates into CASSRRQVAQPQHF.

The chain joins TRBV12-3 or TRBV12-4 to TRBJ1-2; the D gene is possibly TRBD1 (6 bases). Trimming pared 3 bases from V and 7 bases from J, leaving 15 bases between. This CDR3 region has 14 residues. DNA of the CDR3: TGTGCCAGCAGTTTGGGCAGGGGCGGATTTGGCTACACCTTC. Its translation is CASSLGRGGFGYTF.

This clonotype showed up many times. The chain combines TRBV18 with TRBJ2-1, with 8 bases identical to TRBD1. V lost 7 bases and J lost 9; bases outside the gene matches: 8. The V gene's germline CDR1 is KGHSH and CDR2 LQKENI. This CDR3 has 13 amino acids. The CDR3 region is CASWPAGGSEQFF. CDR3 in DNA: TGTGCCAGCTGGCCGGCAGGGGGCAGTGAGCAGTTCTTC.

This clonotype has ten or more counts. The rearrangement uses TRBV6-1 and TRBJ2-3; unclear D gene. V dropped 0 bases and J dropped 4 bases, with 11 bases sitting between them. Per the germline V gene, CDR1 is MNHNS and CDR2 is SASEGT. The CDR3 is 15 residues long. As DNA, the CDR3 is TGTGCCAGCAGTGAAGCCGGAGCCTTACCAGATACGCAGTATTTT. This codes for CASSEAGALPDTQYF.

The CDR3 is CASSQSLAGGTTDTQYF. The CDR3 DNA sequence: TGTGCCAGCAGCCAATCACTAGCGGGAGGAACCACAGATACGCAGTATTTT. V is TRBV3-1 and J is TRBJ2-3, with 12 bases lining up with TRBD2. The CDR3 has 17 amino acids. V was clipped by 2 bases and J by 2 bases; unmatched bases: 5. CDR1 and CDR2 from the germline V gene are LGHDT and YNNKEL (reference sequence).

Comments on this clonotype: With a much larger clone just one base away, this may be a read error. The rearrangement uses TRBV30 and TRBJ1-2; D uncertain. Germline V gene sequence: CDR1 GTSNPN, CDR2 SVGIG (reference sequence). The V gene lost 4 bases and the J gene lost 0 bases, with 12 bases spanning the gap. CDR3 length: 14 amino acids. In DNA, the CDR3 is TGTGCCTGGATCCGTACACCACCTAACTATGGCTACACCTTC. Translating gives CAWIRTPPNYGYTF.

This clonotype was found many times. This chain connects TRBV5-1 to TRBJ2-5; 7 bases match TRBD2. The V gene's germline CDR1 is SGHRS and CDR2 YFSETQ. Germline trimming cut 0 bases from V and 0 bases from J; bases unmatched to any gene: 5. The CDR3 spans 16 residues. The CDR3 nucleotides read TGCGCCAGCAGCTTGGTTCCTAGCGGAAACCAAGAGACCCAGTACTTC. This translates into CASSLVPSGNQETQYF.

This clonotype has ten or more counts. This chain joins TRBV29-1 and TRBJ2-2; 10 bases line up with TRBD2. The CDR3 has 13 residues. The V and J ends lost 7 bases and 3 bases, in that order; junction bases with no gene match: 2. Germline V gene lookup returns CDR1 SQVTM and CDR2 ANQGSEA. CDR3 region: CSGLAGDTGELFF. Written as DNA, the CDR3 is TGCAGCGGGCTAGCGGGAGACACCGGGGAGCTGTTTTTT.